The next 25 T cell receptor beta chains were all read from a single sample in a study of Graves' ophthalmopathy and Graves' hyperthyroidism. Amplification of the TCR beta CDR3 regions used RNA transcripts (as template). First-round RT-PCR with HTBI primers preceded a second-round multiplex PCR. TCRdb reanalysed the multiplex PCR reads using MiXCR and keeps one entry per CDR3 protein. Among approximately 640,000 distinct CDR3 sequences listed, under 50% were seen once. The sample comprised peripheral blood. All receptors come from an adult man with Graves' ophthalmopathy.

In this sample, this clonotype turned up a few times. The chain joins TRBV24-1 to TRBJ1-5; D not resolved. Germline V lookup: CDR1 KGHDR, CDR2 SFDVKD. The CDR3 contains 13 residues. The V gene lost 11 bases and the J gene lost 4 bases, with 14 bases spanning the gap. Written as DNA, the CDR3 is TGTGCCAGCCGAGACGCATTAAATCAGCCCCAGCATTTT. Encoded protein: CASRDALNQPQHF.

This clonotype was seen at least ten times. This chain connects TRBV10-2 to TRBJ2-5, with a tentative D call TRBD2 (5 bases). CDR3 size: 14 residues. Germline V gene lookup returns CDR1 WSHSY and CDR2 SAAADI. The germline V and J ends were trimmed by 4 bases and 5 bases, with 14 bases remaining between them. This CDR3 is CASSVLARSETQYF. CDR3 sequence (DNA): TGCGCCAGCAGTGTATTAGCGAGATCGGAGACCCAGTACTTC.

In this sample, this clonotype turned up many times. V gene TRBV4-1 combines with J gene TRBJ1-1; D gene ambiguous. V lost 8 bases to trimming and J lost 9 bases, with 13 bases between them. This CDR3 has 11 residues. CDR1 and CDR2 from the germline V gene are MGHRA and YSYEKL. CDR3 amino acids: CASGPGGKAFF. In DNA, the CDR3 is TGCGCCAGCGGCCCTGGCGGGAAAGCTTTCTTT.

With respect to this clonotype: One end of the junction fails to match germline, which may point to a read error. The V and J genes are TRBV2 and TRBJ2-5; D might be TRBD1 or TRBD2, each matching 5 bases. The V gene's germline CDR1 is SNHLY and CDR2 FYNNEI. The CDR3 has 13 residues. CDR3 bases: TGTGCCAGCAGACGGGGCGGACAAGAGGCCCAGTACTTC. The encoded protein is CASRRGGQEAQYF.

The chain has TRBV11-1 and TRBJ1-6, with D possibly being TRBD1 (6 bases). The CDR3 consists of 17 residues. V was pared by 11 bases and J by 9 bases, with 29 bases between. Germline lookup yields CDR1 SGHAT and CDR2 FQDESV (reference sequence). The CDR3 is CAWSAARVGAASSPLHF. CDR3 coding DNA: TGTGCCTGGAGTGCAGCAAGAGTGGGGGCTGCTAGTTCACCCCTCCACTTT.

The chain combines TRBV29-1 with TRBJ1-3, with 8 nucleotides matching TRBD1. The junction had 11 bases not matched to a gene; V was cut back by 3 bases and J by 10 bases. CDR3 length equals 14 residues. Germline V gene data show CDR1 as SQVTM and CDR2 as ANQGSEA. The CDR3 reads CSVESTGAGETIYF. DNA for the CDR3: TGCAGCGTTGAGTCGACAGGGGCTGGGGAGACCATATATTTT.

This clonotype was picked up many times. The rearrangement joins TRBV7-8 to TRBJ1-1; D possibly corresponds to TRBD1 (5 bases). Trimming took 1 base from V and 1 from J, leaving 13 bases between them. The CDR3 extends over 16 amino acids. Germline CDR1 reads SGHVS; CDR2 reads FQNEAQ. CDR3 in amino acids: CASSLVGGGENTEAFF. CDR3 sequence (DNA): TGTGCCAGCAGCTTAGTCGGGGGAGGGGAGAACACTGAAGCTTTCTTT.

V usage is TRBV20-1 and J usage is TRBJ1-2; perhaps TRBD1 as D (6 bases). The CDR3 covers 14 residues. Trimming left V 6 bases short and J 0 bases short, with 14 bases between. Germline lookup yields CDR1 DFQATT and CDR2 SNEGSKA (reference sequence). Written as DNA, the CDR3 is TGCAGTGCCGAATCAGGGGTTGCTAACTATGGCTACACCTTC. Amino acid sequence: CSAESGVANYGYTF.

This clonotype was detected ten times or more. The rearrangement links TRBV7-8 to TRBJ2-7, with 8 nucleotides matching TRBD2. The CDR3 length is 16 residues. The junction had 12 bases not matched to a gene; V was cut back by 1 base and J by 7 bases. Germline V gene lookup returns CDR1 SGHVS and CDR2 FQNEAQ. CDR3 protein: CASSLEPGTSQREQYF. The CDR3 nucleotides are TGTGCCAGCAGCTTAGAGCCCGGGACTAGTCAGCGTGAGCAGTACTTC. Full variable domain (outside the CDR3, taken from reference TRBV7-8 and TRBJ2-7): GAGVSQSPRYKVAKRGQDVALRCDPISGHVSLFWYQQALGQGPEFLTYFQNEAQLDKSGLPSDRFFAERPEGSVSTLKIQRTQQEDSAVYLCASSLEPGTSQREQYFGPGTRLTVT.

The table lists this clonotype with many counts. The chain combines TRBV10-3 with TRBJ1-1; weak D call: TRBD1 (6 bases). Germline assignment: CDR1 ENHRY and CDR2 SYGVKD. V lost 11 bases and J 5 bases, leaving 18 bases between the germline ends. The CDR3 runs 13 residues. CDR3 sequence: CAGNRELGTEAFF. CDR3 DNA sequence: TGTGCCGGGAACAGGGAGCTGGGGACTGAAGCTTTCTTT.

This clonotype was seen repeatedly, ten times or more. The chain uses TRBV7-8 and TRBJ1-5; D is possibly TRBD1 (6 bases). This CDR3 contains 14 residues. V was trimmed by 5 bases and J by 4 bases, leaving 12 bases between them. Germline V lookup: CDR1 SGHVS, CDR2 FQNEAQ. In nucleotides, the CDR3 is TGTGCCAGCAGCGCTAGGACAGAGAATCAGCCCCAGCATTTT. Its protein product is CASSARTENQPQHF.

The chain is built from TRBV30 and TRBJ2-2; the D call may be TRBD1 or TRBD2 (5 bases each). This CDR3 contains 14 residues. Germline V gene lookup returns CDR1 GTSNPN and CDR2 SVGIG (reference sequence). V gave up 1 base and J gave up 5 bases, with 11 bases separating them. The CDR3 region has the DNA TGTGCCTGGAGTGCGGGGCTCACTACCGGGGAGCTGTTTTTT. Protein: CAWSAGLTTGELFF.

This clonotype was picked up many times. This chain uses TRBV7-2 with TRBJ1-3; D remains unclear. CDR1 and CDR2 (germline): SGHTA, FQGNSA. V lost 5 bases and J lost 1, with 12 bases in between. This CDR3 region has 15 residues. The CDR3 DNA follows: TGTGCCAGCAGCAGTACCGGGAGTTCTGGAAACACCATATATTTT. It translates to CASSSTGSSGNTIYF. The full variable domain, rest sourced from reference TRBV7-2 and TRBJ1-3, is GAGVSQSPSNKVTEKGKDVELRCDPISGHTALYWYRQSLGQGLEFLIYFQGNSAPDKSGLPSDRFSAERTGGSVSTLTIQRTQQEDSAVYLCASSSTGSSGNTIYFGEGSWLTVV.

This clonotype has just a few counts. The genes are TRBV16 and TRBJ2-7, with D tentatively TRBD2 (6 bases). V was cut by 2 bases and J by 2 bases, with 16 bases left in between. The CDR3 contains 16 residues. Germline CDR1 is KGHSY and CDR2 is FQNENV. The CDR3 loop reads CASSQLAGLDAYEQYF. CDR3 sequence (DNA): TGTGCCAGCAGCCAACTCGCGGGGCTCGATGCCTACGAGCAGTACTTC. The complete variable domain, with remaining parts taken from reference TRBV16 and TRBJ2-7, reads GEEVAQTPKHLVRGEGQKAKLYCAPIKGHSYVFWYQQVLKNEFKFLISFQNENVFDETGMPKERFSAKCLPNSPCSLEIQATKLEDSAVYFCASSQLAGLDAYEQYFGPGTRLTVT.

This clonotype was counted ten times or more. This rearrangement joins TRBV7-6 to TRBJ1-5; 7 nucleotides match TRBD1. Germline CDR1 SGHVS, CDR2 FNYEAQ. The CDR3 is made up of 14 amino acids. V lost 5 bases to trimming and J lost 6 bases; unmatched junction nucleotides: 7. CDR3 residues: CASSLGTEGQPQHF. The DNA of the CDR3 is TGTGCCAGCAGCCTCGGGACAGAGGGTCAGCCCCAGCATTTT.

J is TRBJ2-5 and V is TRBV9, with a weak D call TRBD2 (6 bases). Trimming shortened V by 3 bases and J by 3 bases, and 9 bases separated the two germline ends. This CDR3 contains 13 residues. Germline assignment: CDR1 SGDLS and CDR2 YYNGEE. The CDR3 sequence is CASSGGVKETQYF. CDR3 nucleotide sequence: TGTGCCAGCAGCGGCGGGGTTAAAGAGACCCAGTACTTC.

This clonotype turned up a few times. V usage is TRBV10-3 and J usage is TRBJ1-2; no reliable D call. V was clipped by 5 bases and J by 7 bases, with 11 bases between them. CDR1 and CDR2 (germline): ENHRY, SYGVKD. The CDR3 runs to 12 residues. The CDR3 sequence: CAISTPLAGYTF. CDR3 bases: TGTGCCATCAGTACCCCCTTGGCTGGCTACACCTTC.

The table lists this clonotype with many counts. The chain employs TRBV10-3 and TRBJ1-6; D is perhaps TRBD1 (5 bases). V lost 4 bases, J lost 6 bases, and 7 bases lay in between. This CDR3 contains 13 residues. Germline V gene lookup returns CDR1 ENHRY and CDR2 SYGVKD. DNA for the CDR3: TGTGCCATCAGTGCACAGGCTAATTCACCCCTCCACTTT. Translation gives CAISAQANSPLHF.

In the case of this clonotype: One end of the junction is discordant with germline, which a read error may explain. The chain uses TRBV12-3 or TRBV12-4 and TRBJ2-2; a weak D match, TRBD1 (6 bases). This CDR3 contains 16 residues. CDR3 region: CASSYYGGANTGELSW. CDR3 in DNA: TGTGCCAGCAGTTACTATGGGGGCGCGAACACCGGGGAGCTGTCTTGG.

The sample holds a few counts of this clonotype. V is TRBV6-5 and J is TRBJ2-7; D gene unclear. Germline V gives CDR1 MNHEY, CDR2 SVGAGI. The length of the CDR3 is 14 residues. The V gene lost 5 bases and the J gene lost 4 bases, with 15 bases spanning the gap. This chain's CDR3 is CASSATAPGYEQYF. The CDR3 DNA is TGTGCCAGCAGTGCAACGGCCCCGGGTTACGAGCAGTACTTC.

A word on this clonotype: A much larger clone lies a single base off, so this may be a read error. J is TRBJ1-1 and V is TRBV29-1; D remains unclear. The CDR3 is made up of 15 amino acids. Trimming shortened V by 0 bases and J by 5 bases, and 16 bases separated the two germline ends. Looked up from germline, CDR1 is SQVTM and CDR2 is ANQGSEA. CDR3 nucleotides: TGCAGCGTTGAAGACAGGCTTCTGAGGGATACTGAAGCTTTCTTT. The encoded protein is CSVEDRLLRDTEAFF.

Regarding this clonotype: With a much larger clone just one base away, this may be a read error. This CDR3 is missing its conserved last phenylalanine or tryptophan, likely due to a read error. The rearrangement uses TRBV11-3 and TRBJ1-2; 9 bases align to TRBD1. The germline CDR1 and CDR2 sequences are SGHNT and YENEEA. V was pared by 6 bases and J by 7 bases, with 12 bases of the junction left unmatched. This CDR3 has 15 residues. The chain's CDR3 is CASSSIRDRATGYTL. The CDR3 coding sequence is TGTGCCAGCAGTTCAATCCGGGACAGGGCTACTGGCTACACCCTC.

The rearrangement uses TRBV25-1 and TRBJ2-2, with TRBD2 matching over 7 bases. V lost 6 bases, J lost 5 bases, and 9 bases stayed unmatched. Germline V lookup: CDR1 MGHDK, CDR2 SYGVNS. The CDR3 extends over 15 amino acids. The CDR3 sequence: CASSHQRGGTGELFF. The CDR3 DNA is TGTGCCAGCAGCCACCAGAGGGGAGGGACCGGGGAGCTGTTTTTT. Combining the CDR3 with reference TRBV25-1 and TRBJ2-2 gives the whole variable domain EADIYQTPRYLVIGTGKKITLECSQTMGHDKMYWYQQDPGMELHLIHYSYGVNSTEKGDLSSESTVSRIRTEHFPLTLESARPSHTSQYLCASSHQRGGTGELFFGEGSRLTVL.

In this sample, this clonotype turned up many times. V and J are TRBV15 and TRBJ2-5, with 11 bases that match TRBD2. V dropped 6 bases and J dropped 4; count of bases not matched to a gene: 1. Germline lookup yields CDR1 LNHNV and CDR2 YYDKDF (reference sequence). The CDR3 consists of 13 residues. The DNA of the CDR3 is TGTGCCACCAGGCTAGCGGGAGGAGAGACCCAGTACTTC. It specifies CATRLAGGETQYF.

This clonotype was counted between two and nine times. The chain uses TRBV9 and TRBJ1-1, with 11 bases identical to TRBD1. CDR3 length equals 15 residues. Germline CDR1 and CDR2: SGDLS and YYNGEE. The V gene end was trimmed by 4 bases and the J gene end by 4 bases; junction bases not matched to a gene: 6. The CDR3 loop is CASSYLGTGGTEAFF. CDR3 DNA sequence: TGTGCCAGCAGCTACCTCGGGACAGGGGGCACTGAAGCTTTCTTT.